This T cell receptor beta chain emerged from a study of beta chain features in type 1 diabetes. Findings and limits, study-wide: Patients' naive, central memory and Treg TCRB repertoires seemed closer to one another than those of healthy donors. Insertions at VDJ junctions were less frequent in type 1 diabetes patients. These patients also deleted more nucleotides at the same junctions. Using cDNA template may skew counts toward highly expressing activated cells. Moderate yet significant TCRB CDR3 shortening was seen in Type 1 diabetes patients in all four CD4+ subsets.

Sorting produced populations that all topped 98% purity. Investigators reverse transcribed all isolated RNA, so they sequenced expressed TCRB transcripts. Measured with immunoSEQ multiplex PCR; TCRdb has only the in-frame clones, and not every one. The sample shows 250,000 to 300,000 clones, 13% to 15% of them seen only once. Concerning this clone itself: Antigen unknown.

This CDR3 spans 14 amino acids. Germline CDR1 is SGDLS and CDR2 is YYNGEE. V dropped 0 bases and J dropped 6 bases, with 13 bases sitting between them. The receptor comes from a man aged 25-40 years with type 1 diabetes. The J gene is TRBJ2-7, the V gene TRBV9; D is possibly TRBD1 (5 bases). The specimen was naive CD4+ T cells from blood. The CDR3 protein is CASSVARGSAEQYF. The DNA for the CDR3 is TGTGCCAGCAGCGTAGCTAGGGGCAGCGCCGAGCAGTACTTC. Full variable domain (remainder filled in from reference TRBV9 and TRBJ2-7): DSGVTQTPKHLITATGQRVTLRCSPRSGDLSVYWYQQSLDQGLQFLIQYYNGEERAKGNILERFSAQQFPDLHSELNLSSLELGDSALYFCASSVARGSAEQYFGPGTRLTVT.